The clone carrying this T cell receptor (beta chain) was counted many times. Its specificity is not known. With 10-nucleotide random UMIs included, cDNA was synthesized by 5'RACE. In every sequencing run, more than 170 million TCR-beta sequences were generated from 15-18 subjects. TCRdb analysed the 5' RACE reads with MiXCR anew, one entry per CDR3 protein. The table shows roughly 98,000 distinct CDR3 sequences, with about 12% occurring only once. The time point here: longitudinal time-point 2. Unsorted libraries used 2 million PBMCs kept at -80 degrees C. This entry belongs to a study of neurological immune-mediated disorders. Findings and limits, study-wide: HTLV-1-associated myelopathy had the most TCR clonal expansion, and multiple sclerosis had the least, less than healthy controls.

V lost 0 bases and J lost 7, with 12 bases in between. Germline values: CDR1 MGHRA, CDR2 YSYEKL. The CDR3 totals 14 residues. The sequence came from a female donor with HTLV-1-associated myelopathy (HAM/TSP). The V and J genes are TRBV4-1 and TRBJ1-1; D is possibly TRBD1 (5 bases). Sequencing used PBMCs. The CDR3 nucleotides read TGCGCCAGCAGCCAAGACCCTCTGACAGTTGAAGCTTTCTTT. Its translation is CASSQDPLTVEAFF.